The 14 T cell receptor beta chains listed next were all sequenced from one sample in a study of vaccination and CD4 T cells after COVID-19 (dated by TCRdb to between 2021 and 2024). Libraries were prepared through PCR. The run used an Illumina iSeq 100. At the Johns Hopkins FTIC core, DNA from the cultured CD4+ T cells underwent TCR sequencing with the Oncomine TCR Beta short-read assay. The public reads were reanalyzed by TCRdb: fastp trimming at Q25, MiXCR alignment, in-frame beta chains only. For every CDR3 protein sequence, its rows merge into one entry that carries the most common genes and DNA. The sample data list 15,000 or so distinct CDR3 sequences, and more than 35% of these were observed just once. 5.6% of the sample lies in the top ten. What these receptors recognize is not known. In light of the paper, this sample's treatment or condition label describes: approximately nine-day PBMC culture with coronavirus spike peptide pools or control peptides (ViraFEST assay).

The sample in question was CD4+ T cells from blood, cultured in vitro, obtained before SARS-CoV-2 vaccination. Receptors originate from a human donor who had recovered from COVID-19.

This clonotype showed up just a few times. This chain links TRBV12-3 or TRBV12-4 with TRBJ2-7; D is unresolved. The V end was cut by 0 bases, the J end by 9 bases, with 12 bases between. This CDR3 spans 13 amino acids. DNA for the CDR3: TGTGCCAGCAGTTTAGCGCACCTACGAGTGCAGTACTTC. Encoded protein: CASSLAHLRVQYF.

CDR3 nucleotides: TGCAGTGCTCACGGGGGGGCGTCCTACGAGCAGTACTTC. It specifies CSAHGGASYEQYF. The chain uses TRBV20-1 and TRBJ2-7; 8 bases agree with TRBD2. The germline V gene has CDR1 DFQATT and CDR2 SNEGSKA (reference sequence). V trimming: 5 bases; J trimming: 1 base; junction bases outside the gene matches: 4. The CDR3 sequence is 13 residues long.

This rearrangement joins TRBV19 to TRBJ1-2, with TRBD1 identical over 7 bases. The CDR3 has 14 amino acids. Germline CDR1 reads LNHDA; CDR2 reads SQIVND (reference sequence). The ends lost 7 bases at V and 4 bases at J; junction bases unmatched: 9. CDR3 amino acids: CASTTSGDSYGYTF. In DNA, the CDR3 is TGTGCCAGTACCACTTCTGGGGACAGCTATGGCTACACCTTC.

V usage is TRBV6-5 and J usage is TRBJ2-7; 7 bases align to TRBD2. The CDR3 is made up of 13 amino acids. In germline, CDR1 is MNHEY, CDR2 SVGAGI. The V segment lost 0 bases and the J segment 7 bases; nucleotides outside the gene matches: 3. This CDR3 reads CASSYSRGGEQYF. The CDR3 DNA reads as TGTGCCAGCAGTTACTCGAGGGGAGGGGAGCAGTACTTC.

The sample holds a few counts of this clonotype. This chain connects TRBV28 to TRBJ1-1, with 8 bases aligning to TRBD1. The trim removed 6 bases at V and 1 base at J, leaving 13 bases unmatched. This CDR3 has 17 amino acids. Germline-derived CDR1 and CDR2 are MDHEN and SYDVKM. The CDR3 sequence is CASSTDLTGAPNTEAFF. The CDR3 bases are TGTGCCAGCAGCACCGACCTGACAGGGGCCCCGAACACTGAAGCTTTCTTT. The full variable domain, rest sourced from reference TRBV28 and TRBJ1-1, is DVKVTQSSRYLVKRTGEKVFLECVQDMDHENMFWYRQDPGLGLRLIYFSYDVKMKEKGDIPEGYSVSREKKERFSLILESASTNQTSMYLCASSTDLTGAPNTEAFFGQGTRLTVV.

This chain links TRBV6-2 or TRBV6-3 with TRBJ2-2; 7 bases agree with TRBD2. This CDR3 spans 15 amino acids. With V trimmed by 6 bases and J by 2 bases, 6 bases remained unmatched. Germline values: CDR1 MNHEY, CDR2 SVGEGT. The CDR3 DNA sequence: TGTGCCAGCAGGAGAGCGGGATTAAACACCGGGGAGCTGTTTTTT. It codes for CASRRAGLNTGELFF.

The V gene is TRBV5-4, the J gene TRBJ1-4; D may be TRBD1 (5 bases). The germline V gene encodes CDR1 SGHNT and CDR2 YYREEE (reference sequence). V was trimmed by 5 bases and J by 6 bases, leaving 14 bases between them. The CDR3 contains 14 residues. The CDR3 region is CASRGDFGDEKLFF. Written as DNA, the CDR3 is TGTGCCAGCAGGGGGGACTTTGGGGATGAAAAACTGTTTTTT.

The gene calls are TRBV7-3 and TRBJ2-1; 10 nucleotides agree with TRBD2. Germline V gene sequence: CDR1 SGHTA, CDR2 FQGTGA. This CDR3 is built from 19 residues. Losses at the gene ends were 1 base for V and 6 bases for J; bases not matched to a gene: 15. This CDR3 is CASSLNPGSSGRRRNEQFF. For the CDR3, the DNA is TGTGCCAGCAGCTTAAACCCCGGGTCTAGCGGGAGAAGACGCAATGAGCAGTTCTTC.

The J gene is TRBJ1-6, the V gene TRBV6-2 or TRBV6-3; the match to TRBD1 covers 8 bases. V lost 6 bases and J lost 9; bases outside the gene matches: 7. The V gene's germline CDR1 is MNHEY and CDR2 SVGEGT. The CDR3 covers 14 residues. The CDR3 loop is CASSGGQGISPLHF. DNA for the CDR3: TGTGCCAGCAGCGGCGGACAGGGTATTTCACCCCTCCACTTT.

The chain couples TRBV7-8 to TRBJ1-2; TRBD1 aligns across 7 bases. V lost 2 bases to trimming and J lost 5 bases; unmatched junction nucleotides: 8. This CDR3 comprises 15 residues. The germline CDR1 and CDR2 sequences are SGHVS and FQNEAQ. CDR3 sequence reads: CASSLSQGGAYGYTF. The CDR3 DNA sequence: TGTGCCAGCAGCTTAAGCCAGGGGGGGGCGTATGGCTACACCTTC.

This clonotype was counted a few times. The chain recombines TRBV25-1 with TRBJ2-5, with a tentative D call TRBD2 (6 bases). V dropped 7 bases and J dropped 3 bases, with 18 bases sitting between them. The CDR3 covers 15 residues. In germline, CDR1 is MGHDK, CDR2 SYGVNS. CDR3 sequence reads: CASTMKEGSEETQYF. The CDR3 nucleotides read TGTGCCAGCACCATGAAGGAGGGTTCGGAAGAGACCCAGTACTTC.

V and J are TRBV7-7 and TRBJ1-6; no clear D. The CDR3 spans 13 residues. Deletions cut 1 base from V and 10 bases from J, with 8 bases between. The germline CDR1 and CDR2 sequences are SSHAT and FNYEAQ (reference sequence). The CDR3 sequence: CASSLDGESPLHF. The CDR3 DNA sequence: TGTGCCAGCAGCTTAGACGGGGAGTCACCCCTCCACTTT.

The chain has TRBV6-1 and TRBJ1-6; D gene uncertain. The germline V gene has CDR1 MNHNS and CDR2 SASEGT. This CDR3 contains 13 residues. V lost 6 bases, J lost 7 bases, and 10 bases lay in between. The CDR3 protein is CASRRGQNSPLHF. The DNA of the CDR3 is TGTGCCAGCAGACGTGGTCAAAATTCACCCCTCCACTTT.

The chain uses TRBV7-2 and TRBJ2-3, with TRBD2 matching 13 bases. The CDR3 contains 16 residues. Germline V gives CDR1 SGHTA, CDR2 FQGNSA. V was pared by 1 base and J by 4 bases, with 2 bases of the junction left unmatched. CDR3 sequence reads: CASSLGLAGGADTQYF. CDR3 DNA: TGTGCCAGCAGCTTAGGACTAGCGGGGGGTGCAGATACGCAGTATTTT.